This is a list of T cell receptor beta chains from one sample in a study of blood T cell repertoires in COVID-19. Some clones are missing from TCRdb's copy, which holds only in-frame ones; the method was immunoSEQ multiplex PCR. The top ten hold 10% of the sample, which has 39,000 or so clones, approximately 80% seen once. Sample: peripheral blood. The receptors were gathered from a man aged 55 to 70 in a cohort sampled during active COVID-19. The CDR3 runs from the conserved cysteine through the conserved F or W. The order of the fields is J gene, V gene, clone size, D gene, CDR3 protein, CDR3 DNA. The D gene is left open where the match is weak. A row's size may be missing; if present it is once, few, many or a size class.

TRBJ2-2	TRBV7-8	few	TRBD1	CASSRSGTVNTGELFF	TGTGCCAGCAGCCGTTCCGGGACAGTGAACACCGGGGAGCTGTTTTTT
TRBJ2-7	TRBV7-3	NA	TRBD1	CASSLTGRYEQYF	TGTGCCAGCAGCCTGACAGGGCGGTACGAGCAGTACTTC
TRBJ2-5	TRBV7-6	NA	TRBD2	CASSLTSGGYTGQETQYF	TGTGCCAGCAGCTTAACTAGCGGGGGTTATACGGGGCAAGAGACCCAGTACTTC
TRBJ2-3	TRBV10-3	NA	TRBD2	CAIRGAGGGDTQYF	TGTGCCATCAGAGGGGCGGGGGGCGGCGATACGCAGTATTTT
TRBJ2-7	TRBV11-3	NA	TRBD2	CASSVGRASYEQYF	TGTGCCAGCAGCGTCGGGAGGGCGTCCTACGAGCAGTACTTC
TRBJ2-3	TRBV5-4	NA	TRBD2	CASSPTTSDRDTQYF	TGTGCCAGCAGTCCAACGACTAGCGATCGGGATACGCAGTATTTT
TRBJ2-5	TRBV19	NA	TRBD1	CASSQTDRGSQETQYF	TGTGCCAGTAGCCAAACCGACAGGGGATCCCAAGAGACCCAGTACTTC
TRBJ1-2	TRBV19	NA	TRBD1	CASSATGTYGYTF	TGTGCCAGTAGTGCGACAGGGACGTATGGCTACACCTTC
TRBJ2-5	TRBV6-5	NA	TRBD2	CASSPLAGILETQYF	TGTGCCAGCAGTCCCCTAGCGGGAATATTAGAGACCCAGTACTTC
TRBJ2-5	TRBV3-1/TRBV3-2	NA	TRBD1	CASSRVIRDRDQETQYF	TGTGCCAGCAGCCGAGTAATCCGGGACAGGGACCAAGAGACCCAGTACTTC
TRBJ2-1	TRBV11-3	NA	NA	CASSLDGEPGDEQFF	TGTGCCAGCAGCTTAGATGGCGAACCAGGCGATGAGCAGTTCTTC
TRBJ2-7	TRBV15	NA	NA	CATSRSDSSYEQYF	TGTGCCACCAGCCGGTCGGACAGTTCCTACGAGCAGTACTTC
TRBJ2-7	TRBV7-2	NA	TRBD2	CASSLVFLAGGGEQYF	TGTGCCAGCAGCTTAGTATTTTTAGCGGGAGGTGGCGAGCAGTACTTC
TRBJ2-7	TRBV4-1	few	NA	CASSQDPSQVGREQYF	TGCGCCAGCAGCCAAGATCCCTCCCAAGTGGGGCGCGAGCAGTACTTC
TRBJ2-1	TRBV5-1	NA	NA	CASMRGNSYNEQFF	TGCGCCAGCATGCGAGGGAACTCCTACAATGAGCAGTTCTTC
TRBJ1-6	TRBV10-3	NA	TRBD1	CAISEGQGYSPLHF	TGTGCCATCAGTGAGGGACAGGGATATTCACCCCTCCACTTT
TRBJ2-1	TRBV10-3	NA	NA	CAISVAGEAHNEQFF	TGTGCCATCAGTGTGGCCGGGGAGGCGCACAATGAGCAGTTCTTC
TRBJ1-1	TRBV7-2	NA	NA	CASSPRGRLEAFF	TGTGCCAGCAGCCCGAGAGGGCGACTAGAAGCTTTCTTT
TRBJ2-1	TRBV24-1	NA	TRBD2	CATSVAGLGYNEQFF	TGTGCCACCAGTGTTGCGGGACTAGGTTACAATGAGCAGTTCTTC
TRBJ2-7	TRBV6-5	NA	NA	CASSYSAGVGYEQYF	TGTGCCAGCAGTTACTCTGCCGGGGTGGGCTACGAGCAGTACTTC
TRBJ2-7	TRBV5-1	NA	NA	CASSLAGWTGGLAGTYEQYF	TGCGCCAGCAGCTTGGCCGGTTGGACAGGGGGTCTAGCGGGAACCTACGAGCAGTACTTC
TRBJ1-1	TRBV9	NA	NA	CASSVGQRNTEAFF	TGTGCCAGCAGCGTAGGACAGAGGAACACTGAAGCTTTCTTT
TRBJ2-3	TRBV2	NA	TRBD2	CASSVLAGETDTQYF	TGTGCCAGCAGTGTACTAGCGGGGGAAACAGATACGCAGTATTTT
TRBJ2-5	TRBV6-5	NA	TRBD1	CASRRDRGRGTQYF	TGTGCCAGCAGGAGGGACAGGGGGCGCGGGACCCAGTACTTC
TRBJ2-2	TRBV2	NA	NA	CASSSVDEAGELFF	TGTGCCAGCAGCTCGGTAGATGAGGCTGGGGAGCTGTTTTTT
TRBJ1-4	TRBV6-1	NA	TRBD1	CASSVDRGTRVEKLFF	TGTGCCAGCAGTGTGGACAGGGGGACGCGTGTTGAAAAACTGTTTTTT
TRBJ1-1	TRBV6-5	NA	NA	CATPRGAEAFF	TGTGCCACCCCACGGGGGGCTGAAGCTTTCTTT
TRBJ1-2	TRBV7-9	NA	TRBD1	CASSLFVRTGVLHGYTF	TGTGCCAGCAGCTTATTCGTGAGGACAGGGGTCTTGCATGGCTACACCTTC
TRBJ2-1	TRBV5-6	NA	NA	CASSRSGVSIDEQFF	TGTGCCAGCAGCCGCTCTGGAGTGAGTATAGATGAGCAGTTCTTC
TRBJ1-5	TRBV30	NA	TRBD1	CAWSPLGQLLYQPQHF	TGTGCCTGGAGTCCCCTGGGACAGCTTCTGTATCAGCCCCAGCATTTT
TRBJ1-2	TRBV11-2	NA	NA	CASSLVMAAYGYTF	TGTGCCAGCAGCTTAGTGATGGCTGCCTATGGCTACACCTTC
TRBJ2-7	TRBV25-1	NA	TRBD1	CASSEPTGAPYEQYF	TGTGCCAGCAGTGAACCGACAGGGGCTCCTTACGAGCAGTACTTC
TRBJ1-1	TRBV27	NA	TRBD1	CASSFLDRGPSRREAFF	TGTGCCAGCAGTTTCCTAGACAGGGGGCCTTCACGACGAGAAGCTTTCTTT
TRBJ1-1	TRBV28	NA	TRBD1	CASSLTGAQAFF	TGTGCCAGCAGTCTGACAGGGGCTCAAGCTTTCTTT
TRBJ1-1	TRBV10-1	NA	NA	CASSERSPSGAFF	TGCGCCAGCAGTGAGAGATCCCCATCAGGAGCTTTCTTT
TRBJ2-7	TRBV5-5	once	TRBD2	CASSTAGTSSYEQYF	TGTGCCAGCAGCACCGCCGGGACTAGCAGTTACGAGCAGTACTTC
TRBJ2-2	TRBV29-1	once	NA	CSVRDWTNTGELFF	TGCAGCGTCCGGGACTGGACGAATACCGGGGAGCTGTTTTTT
TRBJ2-7	TRBV5-1	NA	NA	CASKRLAATYEQYF	TGCGCCAGCAAAAGGTTAGCAGCCACCTACGAGCAGTACTTC
TRBJ2-5	TRBV9	NA	TRBD2	CASSTGTSGVEKTQYF	TGTGCCAGCAGCACCGGGACTAGCGGAGTAGAGAAGACCCAGTACTTC
TRBJ2-5	TRBV6-5	NA	TRBD2	CASSRAGGLETQYF	TGTGCCAGCAGTCGAGCGGGGGGGCTAGAGACCCAGTACTTC
TRBJ2-1	TRBV19	NA	NA	CASSMNSGGNNEQFF	TGTGCCAGTAGTATGAACAGCGGCGGTAACAATGAGCAGTTCTTC
TRBJ2-2	TRBV7-3	NA	NA	CASSQGVTGELFF	TGTGCCAGCAGCCAAGGGGTCACCGGGGAGCTGTTTTTT
TRBJ1-5	TRBV9	NA	TRBD1	CASSVGTGYQPQHF	TGTGCCAGCAGCGTAGGGACAGGGTATCAGCCCCAGCATTTT
TRBJ2-5	TRBV7-6	NA	NA	CASSLGTVQETQYF	TGTGCCAGCAGCTTAGGGACAGTTCAAGAGACCCAGTACTTC
TRBJ1-4	TRBV19	NA	NA	CASSSSFSGSGEKLFF	TGTGCCAGTAGTAGCTCCTTTTCGGGTTCCGGTGAAAAACTGTTTTTT
TRBJ1-4	TRBV10-3	NA	NA	CAISPGLNNEKLFF	TGTGCCATCAGTCCGGGACTGAATAATGAAAAACTGTTTTTT
TRBJ1-1	TRBV21-1	NA	NA	CASSTLDDRETEAFF	TGTGCCAGCAGCACCCTAGATGACAGGGAGACTGAAGCTTTCTTT
TRBJ1-2	TRBV24-1	NA	NA	CATSTGNYGYTF	TGTGCCACCAGTACAGGGAACTATGGCTACACCTTC
TRBJ2-7	TRBV2	NA	NA	CASSEQGSYEQYF	TGTGCCAGCAGTGAACAGGGCTCCTACGAGCAGTACTTC
TRBJ1-5	TRBV7-2	NA	NA	CASSLGGTVNQPQHF	TGTGCCAGCAGCTTAGGCGGGACGGTTAATCAGCCCCAGCATTTT
TRBJ2-3	TRBV2	NA	NA	CASPVVPSTDTQYF	TGTGCCAGCCCGGTGGTTCCTAGCACAGATACGCAGTATTTT